These T cell receptor beta chains were read from a single sample in a study of post-analysis software for immune sequencing data. TCRdb passed the PCR reads through MiXCR, listing each CDR3 protein once. The sample lists roughly 670,000 distinct CDR3 sequences, approximately 60% occurring once. What was sequenced was blood. Every receptor here comes from a girl aged 2 to 9 with multiple sclerosis. Each CDR3 is given with its conserved first and last residue. D genes are given only for firm matches.

D	V	J	CDR3
NA	TRBV18	TRBJ2-1	CASSPPQHRNEQFF
TRBD1	TRBV20-1	TRBJ2-2	CSARQGARNTGELFF
NA	TRBV4-1	TRBJ1-1	CASSQIPLTVNTEAFF
NA	TRBV27	TRBJ1-6	CASSSAGAPLHF
TRBD1	TRBV6-1	TRBJ2-5	CASRDRDGLSQYF
NA	TRBV29-1	TRBJ2-5	CSIRDVGKWETQYF
TRBD2	TRBV11-2	TRBJ2-3	CASSLLAGGPVDTQYF
NA	TRBV27	TRBJ2-3	CASTGRQRDTQYF
TRBD1	TRBV12-3/TRBV12-4	TRBJ2-5	CASSLALPGGLQETQYF
TRBD1	TRBV27	TRBJ2-5	CASSSYQTGQETQYF
TRBD2	TRBV20-1	TRBJ2-7	CSALGLAGNYEQYF
NA	TRBV4-1	TRBJ1-1	CASSPSQGNTEAFF
TRBD1	TRBV5-1	TRBJ1-6	CASSRDRGDSPLHF
TRBD1	TRBV5-6	TRBJ2-1	CASSLVGTGSNNEQFF
NA	TRBV20-1	TRBJ1-2	CSARWGLGPYGYTF
NA	TRBV20-1	TRBJ2-5	CSAIWRETQYF
NA	TRBV5-5	TRBJ2-3	CASSKDRITDTQYF
TRBD1	TRBV4-2	TRBJ1-1	CASSHRTGTEAFF
TRBD1	TRBV7-9	TRBJ1-2	CASSWGQASAGYGYTF
NA	TRBV27	TRBJ2-7	CACSPPGVSYEQYF
TRBD1	TRBV7-2	TRBJ2-7	CASSVLGTGDYEQYF
NA	TRBV25-1	TRBJ1-2	CASSDRAGGYTF
NA	TRBV5-1	TRBJ2-3	CASSLKPPGRTDTQYF
NA	TRBV12-3/TRBV12-4	TRBJ1-4	CASSPQGMNEKLFF
NA	TRBV20-1	TRBJ2-7	CSALQNEQYF
TRBD2	TRBV6-2/TRBV6-3	TRBJ2-1	CASSYSRGRAVNEQFF
NA	TRBV5-5	TRBJ2-1	CASSPSWYNEQFF
TRBD1	TRBV12-3/TRBV12-4	TRBJ1-6	CASRRRGYNSPLHF
NA	TRBV29-1	TRBJ2-7	CSASNTEQYF
NA	TRBV6-5	TRBJ2-3	CASGPSTDTQYF
NA	TRBV24-1	TRBJ2-1	CATSDFKGEQFF
NA	TRBV3-1	TRBJ2-5	CASSQEPGGFETQYF
TRBD1	TRBV20-1	TRBJ2-1	CSARDPKQGVINEQFF
NA	TRBV3-1	TRBJ2-2	CASSQEPGIGELFF
TRBD2	TRBV7-2	TRBJ2-3	CASSQQRGRDTQYF
NA	TRBV12-3/TRBV12-4	TRBJ1-2	CATKPLGRDSYTF
NA	TRBV5-1	TRBJ2-7	CASSFGPGYLLDYEQYF
TRBD1	TRBV29-1	TRBJ1-2	CSVEGDSPGYGYTF
NA	TRBV7-9	TRBJ2-7	CASSLAGGRIYEQYF
NA	TRBV29-1	TRBJ2-5	CSVTIGGSQETQYF
NA	TRBV3-1	NA	CASSHSGETQYF
NA	TRBV29-1	TRBJ2-3	CSVEEGPSGTDTQYF
NA	TRBV6-2/TRBV6-3	TRBJ2-2	CASSYPSGGANTGELFF
NA	TRBV12-3/TRBV12-4	TRBJ2-1	CASSWLGNEQFF
NA	TRBV12-3/TRBV12-4	TRBJ1-6	CASKKGQYNSPLHF
TRBD2	TRBV6-2/TRBV6-3	TRBJ2-1	CASRIAGGLHNEQFF
NA	TRBV5-1	NA	CASSGRGTGNEQYF
NA	TRBV6-7	TRBJ1-5	CASKGNQPQHF
NA	TRBV7-9	TRBJ2-2	CASSKPPRAGELFF
NA	TRBV11-2	NA	CASSFQGPTEQYF
TRBD2	TRBV27	TRBJ2-7	CASSLGEAGGPREQYF
NA	TRBV10-3	TRBJ1-1	CAISEGQEAFF
NA	TRBV7-2	TRBJ2-6	CASSLKGIGANVLTF
NA	TRBV7-2	TRBJ2-1	CASSLAGQRPLNEQFF
TRBD2	TRBV20-1	TRBJ2-5	CSAILGLQETQYF
NA	TRBV3-1	TRBJ2-1	CASMQGLHNEQFF
NA	TRBV20-1	TRBJ1-2	CSAKTEIHYGYTF
NA	TRBV3-1	TRBJ2-7	CASSQGGEVQYF